This passage covers 2 T cell receptor beta chains from one sample sequenced in a study of cytomegalovirus exposure and HLA in healthy donors (dated by TCRdb to the late 2010s). The library was generated by the immunoSEQ multiplex PCR assay. A mixture of 60 forward primers for TCR Vbeta segments and 13 reverse primers for TCR Jbeta segments was used in the multiplex PCR. Drawn from immuneACCESS, this table holds only the in-frame rearrangements with V and J called that TCRdb kept. Clones are partly lost; checked studies trace under half to an unresolved V gene and leave the rest unexplained. In all, the sample holds over 85,000 clones, and around 78% of those were seen once. The leading ten clones occupy just over 2.5% of the sample. The sample comprised PBMCs. These receptors came from a man in his forties in good health and CMV-seronegative.

The chain employs TRBV4-1 and TRBJ1-1, with 7 bases matching TRBD1. The length of the CDR3 is 16 residues. Germline V CDR1 and CDR2: MGHRA, YSYEKL. The V gene end was trimmed by 3 bases and the J gene end by 2 bases; junction bases not matched to a gene: 9. CDR3 loop: CASSHVPGQRNTEAFF. The CDR3 DNA is TGCGCCAGCAGCCATGTCCCGGGACAGAGAAACACTGAAGCTTTCTTT.

Notes on this clone: One end of the junction is discordant with germline, which a read error may explain. Other DNA sequences in the same sample also yield this CDR3. The chain has TRBV5-1 and TRBJ2-3; D gene ambiguous. The CDR3 contains 14 residues. Germline V lookup: CDR1 SGHRS, CDR2 YFSETQ. The CDR3 bases are TGCGCCAGCAGCTTGTTTTCAGTTTCAGATACGCAGTACTTT. It codes for CASSLFSVSDTQYF. Drawing the rest from reference TRBV5-1 and TRBJ2-3, the complete variable domain is KAGVTQTPRYLIKTRGQQVTLSCSPISGHRSVSWYQQTPGQGLQFLFEYFSETQRNKGNFPGRFSGRQFSNSRSEMNVSTLELGDSALYLCASSLFSVSDTQYFGPGTRLTVL.